This T cell receptor (beta chain) was sequenced for a study of Graves' ophthalmopathy and Graves' hyperthyroidism. This clonotype was observed many times. Using RNA transcripts, the TCR beta CDR3 regions were amplified. Amplification began with first-round RT-PCR using HTBI primers, then second-round multiplex PCR was performed. TCRdb reprocessed the multiplex PCR reads via MiXCR and lists one record per CDR3 protein. The table has about 620,000 distinct CDR3 sequences, over 20% seen once. CDR3 length: 16 amino acids. V shed 3 bases and J 2 bases; nucleotides not matched to a gene: 9. The chain is built from TRBV12-3 or TRBV12-4 and TRBJ1-2; TRBD1 matches at 7 bases. The TCR comes from a woman aged 18-35 years with stable Graves' hyperthyroidism. Some clones in this sample may be carry-over from other donors' samples. Sequenced input: peripheral blood. The CDR3 region has the DNA TGTGCCAGCAGTTTGCTCCCGGGACAGCTAAACTATGGCTACACCTTC. Its protein product is CASSLLPGQLNYGYTF.